A single sample is the source of the 30 T cell receptor beta chains below, sequenced in a study of blood T cell repertoires in COVID-19. Sequenced by immunoSEQ multiplex PCR; TCRdb stores in-frame clones only, minus some. Of roughly 140,000 clones in the sample, approximately 84% are singletons; the top ten hold roughly 8.6%. Sequencing was done on a sample of peripheral blood. These receptors came from a woman of 80 years or more in a cohort sampled during active or convalescent COVID-19.

V and J are TRBV11-2 and TRBJ2-7; D ambiguous. V gave up 2 bases and J gave up 5 bases, with 7 bases separating them. CDR3 length equals 12 residues. Germline CDR1 is SGHAT and CDR2 is FQNNGV. In DNA, the CDR3 is TGTGCCAGCAGCTTAATCGGAGACGAGCAGTACTTC. Its protein is CASSLIGDEQYF.

The J gene is TRBJ1-1, the V gene TRBV28; D unresolved. The ends were cut back, 7 bases at V and 5 bases at J, with 14 bases in the middle. From germline, CDR1 is MDHEN and CDR2 SYDVKM. The CDR3 has 13 residues. The CDR3 DNA sequence: TGTGCCAGCATCACAGCGGGGTTTACTGAAGCTTTCTTT. This gives the protein CASITAGFTEAFF.

This chain connects TRBV11-2 to TRBJ1-3; TRBD1 is a possible D gene (6 bases). The CDR3 loop spans 14 amino acids. CDR1 is SGHAT and CDR2 is FQNNGV in the germline V gene. Trimming took 0 bases from V and 5 from J, leaving 8 bases between them. CDR3 in DNA: TGTGCCAGCAGCTTAGATCAGGGGCGAAACACCATATATTTT. Protein product: CASSLDQGRNTIYF.

This chain uses TRBV5-8 with TRBJ1-2; 8 nucleotides match TRBD1. There are 14 residues in the CDR3. After removal of 4 bases from V and 6 bases from J, the junction contained 8 bases not matched to a gene. From germline, CDR1 is SGHTS and CDR2 YDEGEE. The CDR3 here is CASSTYRGSDGYTF. CDR3 nucleotides: TGTGCCAGCAGCACCTACAGGGGGTCGGATGGCTACACCTTC.

The chain combines TRBV7-9 with TRBJ1-1, with a weak D call TRBD1 (5 bases). CDR3 length equals 14 residues. Trimming removed 6 bases from V and 5 bases from J, with 16 bases in between. Per germline, CDR1 SEHNR and CDR2 FQNEAQ (reference sequence). This chain's CDR3 is CASRVGGSGTEAFF. In DNA form, the CDR3 reads TGTGCCAGCAGGGTTGGGGGGAGTGGGACTGAAGCTTTCTTT. The full variable domain, in which reference TRBV7-9 and TRBJ1-1 provide the parts outside the CDR3, is DTGVSQNPRHKITKRGQNVTFRCDPISEHNRLYWYRQTLGQGPEFLTYFQNEAQLEKSRLLSDRFSAERPKGSFSTLEIQRTEQGDSAMYLCASRVGGSGTEAFFGQGTRLTVV.

This sequence joins TRBV5-6 and TRBJ2-7; TRBD1 matches at 7 bases. J lost 2 bases, V lost 4 bases, and 6 bases had no gene match. Looked up from germline, CDR1 is SGHDT and CDR2 is YYEEEE. The CDR3 runs 14 residues. CDR3 residues: CASSTRTGTYEQYF. CDR3 nucleotide sequence: TGTGCCAGCAGCACTAGGACAGGTACCTACGAGCAGTACTTC.

This sequence joins TRBV5-4 and TRBJ2-3; 8 bases are a match to TRBD2. The J segment lost 1 base and the V segment lost 3 bases, leaving 4 bases of the junction unmatched. The CDR3 is made up of 15 amino acids. Germline V gene lookup returns CDR1 SGHNT and CDR2 YYREEE (reference sequence). This CDR3 is CASSSPAGGTDTQYF. As DNA, the CDR3 is TGTGCCAGCAGCTCCCCAGCGGGGGGCACAGATACGCAGTATTTT.

The chain recombines TRBV24-1 with TRBJ2-1, with 9 nucleotides matching TRBD1. The CDR3 loop spans 15 amino acids. V gave up 4 bases and J gave up 7 bases; unmatched junction bases: 7. Germline V gene lookup returns CDR1 KGHDR and CDR2 SFDVKD. The CDR3 region is CATSDTGTGSNEQFF. As DNA, the CDR3 is TGTGCCACCAGTGACACCGGGACAGGGTCGAATGAGCAGTTCTTC.

The J gene is TRBJ1-2, the V gene TRBV2, with 9 bases lining up with TRBD1. Germline assignment: CDR1 SNHLY and CDR2 FYNNEI. V shed 4 bases, J shed 4 bases, and the junction held 7 bases outside the gene matches. CDR3 length: 15 amino acids. This CDR3 reads CASSVWGQGVYGYTF. The CDR3 nucleotides are TGTGCCAGCAGTGTGTGGGGACAGGGCGTCTATGGCTACACCTTC. Supplemented by reference TRBV2 and TRBJ1-2, the full variable domain reads EPEVTQTPSHQVTQMGQEVILRCVPISNHLYFYWYRQILGQKVEFLVSFYNNEISEKSEIFDDQFSVERPDGSNFTLKIRSTKLEDSAMYFCASSVWGQGVYGYTFGSGTRLTVV.

The rearrangement joins TRBV5-4 to TRBJ2-5; TRBD2 matches 7 bases. There are 15 residues in the CDR3. Germline values: CDR1 SGHNT, CDR2 YYREEE (reference sequence). Germline trimming cut 4 bases from V and 3 bases from J; bases unmatched to any gene: 9. The CDR3 region has the DNA TGTGCCAGCAGCACGGGACTAATCAGTGAAGAGACCCAGTACTTC. Translating it yields CASSTGLISEETQYF.

The table lists this clone with a few counts. The rearrangement uses TRBV4-2 and TRBJ2-3; 8 nucleotides line up with TRBD2. Per germline, CDR1 LGHNA and CDR2 YNFKEQ. This CDR3 is 18 amino acids long. J gave up 1 base and V 3 bases, and 12 bases lay outside the gene matches. The CDR3 coding sequence is TGTGCCAGCAGCCAGCCGTACCGGGGGGGCCATGGCACAGATACGCAGTATTTT. Its protein product is CASSQPYRGGHGTDTQYF.

The chain uses TRBV27 and TRBJ1-5; D perhaps matches TRBD1 (6 bases). This CDR3 region has 14 residues. Germline CDR1 reads MNHEY; CDR2 reads SMNVEV (reference sequence). The V end was cut by 2 bases, the J end by 6 bases, with 11 bases between. In DNA, the CDR3 is TGTGCCAGCAGTTTACAGGGGCCGGGTCAGCCCCAGCATTTT. Protein sequence: CASSLQGPGQPQHF.

This chain uses TRBV5-5 with TRBJ1-2; 9 bases map to TRBD1. Germline V gene data show CDR1 as SGHKS and CDR2 as YYEKEE (reference sequence). The CDR3 runs to 15 residues. Trimming removed 4 bases from V and 3 bases from J; junction bases left unmatched: 7. CDR3 nucleotide sequence: TGTGCCAGCAGCACAACCGGGACAGGGTACTATGGCTACACCTTC. Its protein product is CASSTTGTGYYGYTF.

The chain joins TRBV9 to TRBJ1-1; D remains unclear. The CDR3 has 15 residues. Germline lookup yields CDR1 SGDLS and CDR2 YYNGEE. V shed 3 bases and J shed 4 bases, with 16 bases lying between them. The chain's CDR3 is CASSAVEGGGTEAFF. The DNA of the CDR3 is TGTGCCAGCAGCGCCGTGGAGGGTGGCGGCACTGAAGCTTTCTTT.

The rearrangement links TRBV28 to TRBJ1-5, with 10 bases that match TRBD1. The V gene end was trimmed by 6 bases and the J gene end by 7 bases; junction bases not matched to a gene: 9. This CDR3 region has 15 residues. Germline CDR1 reads MDHEN; CDR2 reads SYDVKM. In DNA form, the CDR3 reads TGTGCCAGCAGACCGGGACAGGGGAATTTGCAGCCCCAGCATTTT. Translating gives CASRPGQGNLQPQHF.

The V call is TRBV13, the J call TRBJ1-3; tentative D call: TRBD1 (5 bases). CDR1 is PRHDT and CDR2 is FYEKMQ in the germline V gene (reference sequence). There are 17 residues in the CDR3. V was shortened by 5 bases and J by 5 bases, with 22 bases between the two germline ends. The CDR3 protein is CASSQRGGQIVRNTIYF. The CDR3 DNA sequence: TGTGCCAGCAGCCAAAGGGGAGGACAAATCGTTCGAAACACCATATATTTT.

The chain carries TRBV5-5 and TRBJ1-1, with D perhaps matching TRBD1 (6 bases). The length of the CDR3 is 15 residues. Germline assignment: CDR1 SGHKS and CDR2 YYEKEE (reference sequence). V gave up 0 bases and J gave up 1 base, with 10 bases separating them. CDR3 protein: CASSLAGTQNTEAFF. Written as DNA, the CDR3 is TGTGCCAGCAGCTTGGCGGGGACACAGAACACTGAAGCTTTCTTT.

This clone has just one count. This rearrangement joins TRBV6-5 to TRBJ2-3, with no clear D. The germline V gene encodes CDR1 MNHEY and CDR2 SVGAGI. This CDR3 has 15 residues. V lost 2 bases and J 7 bases, leaving 16 bases between the germline ends. CDR3 sequence: CASSYGDPLLNTQYF. The CDR3 DNA reads as TGTGCCAGCAGTTACGGAGACCCGCTTCTGAATACGCAGTATTTT.

The chain employs TRBV7-8 and TRBJ1-2, with D unresolved. The CDR3 loop spans 13 amino acids. Looked up from germline, CDR1 is SGHVS and CDR2 is FQNEAQ. The V and J ends lost 5 bases and 2 bases respectively, with 9 bases between them. The CDR3 reads CASSPNRNYGYTF. CDR3 DNA sequence: TGTGCCAGCAGCCCGAACAGAAACTATGGCTACACCTTC.

The genes are TRBV19 and TRBJ1-1, with D perhaps matching TRBD1 (5 bases). The CDR3 has 14 residues. Trimming shortened V by 6 bases and J by 5 bases, and 16 bases separated the two germline ends. Per the germline V gene, CDR1 is LNHDA and CDR2 is SQIVND (reference sequence). CDR3 sequence reads: CASSLVGGTTEAFF. In DNA form, the CDR3 reads TGTGCCAGTAGCCTCGTGGGGGGAACTACTGAAGCTTTCTTT.

The chain couples TRBV2 to TRBJ1-1; D gene uncertain. Germline V gene sequence: CDR1 SNHLY, CDR2 FYNNEI. V was cut by 6 bases and J by 0 bases, with 11 bases left in between. CDR3 length: 14 amino acids. The CDR3 DNA reads as TGTGCCAGCAGAGGGAGGGCGTTGAACACTGAAGCTTTCTTT. Translation gives CASRGRALNTEAFF.

V is TRBV6-6 and J is TRBJ2-7; 10 positions match TRBD1. Germline trimming cut 5 bases from V and 2 bases from J; bases unmatched to any gene: 6. The CDR3 covers 15 residues. Germline-derived CDR1 and CDR2 are MNHNY and SVGAGI (reference sequence). The chain's CDR3 is CASSIPGQGPYEQYF. The CDR3 region has the DNA TGTGCCAGCAGTATCCCGGGACAGGGGCCCTACGAGCAGTACTTC.

The chain carries TRBV11-1 and TRBJ1-1; the match to TRBD1 covers 9 bases. The CDR3 runs 16 residues. Per the germline V gene, CDR1 is SGHAT and CDR2 is FQDESV (reference sequence). With V trimmed by 5 bases and J by 0 bases, 7 bases remained unmatched. CDR3 nucleotide sequence: TGTGCCAGCAGCCCTAGGACAGGGGTACTGAACACTGAAGCTTTCTTT. As protein: CASSPRTGVLNTEAFF.

V is TRBV18 and J is TRBJ2-3; D perhaps matches TRBD1 (6 bases). Germline V gene lookup returns CDR1 KGHSH and CDR2 LQKENI. This CDR3 has 15 amino acids. V lost 0 bases, J lost 1 base, and 8 bases lay in between. This CDR3 is CASSPPWTGTDTQYF. The CDR3 DNA sequence: TGTGCCAGCTCACCACCTTGGACAGGCACAGATACGCAGTATTTT.

This rearrangement joins TRBV12-5 to TRBJ2-5; D might be TRBD2 (6 bases). This CDR3 region has 13 residues. CDR1 is LGHNT and CDR2 is FRNRAP in the germline V gene. V dropped 6 bases and J dropped 7 bases, with 15 bases sitting between them. CDR3 sequence: CASGTGLSGTQYF. The CDR3, as DNA: TGTGCTAGTGGGACGGGACTCTCTGGGACCCAGTACTTC.

The rearrangement joins TRBV2 to TRBJ2-3; no firm D call. Trimming shortened V by 7 bases and J by 4 bases, and 6 bases separated the two germline ends. CDR1 is SNHLY and CDR2 is FYNNEI in the germline V gene. The CDR3 contains 11 residues. This chain's CDR3 is CASTLSDTQYF. For the CDR3, the DNA is TGTGCCAGCACCCTATCAGATACGCAGTATTTT.

J is TRBJ1-2 and V is TRBV4-2; 8 bases agree with TRBD1. From germline, CDR1 is LGHNA and CDR2 YNFKEQ. With V trimmed by 2 bases and J by 2 bases, 4 bases remained unmatched. There are 15 residues in the CDR3. The CDR3 sequence is CASSQQDRDNYGYTF. DNA of the CDR3: TGTGCCAGCAGCCAACAGGACAGGGACAACTATGGCTACACCTTC.

The V gene is TRBV5-1, the J gene TRBJ2-2; the match to TRBD2 covers 7 bases. CDR1 and CDR2 (germline): SGHRS, YFSETQ. The CDR3 spans 18 residues. The ends lost 4 bases at V and 1 base at J; junction bases unmatched: 13. The CDR3 coding sequence is TGCGCCAGCAGCCCTCGGGCCGCCGTAGCGGGGAACACCGGGGAGCTGTTTTTT. Translating it yields CASSPRAAVAGNTGELFF.

This sequence joins TRBV28 and TRBJ1-3; D remains unclear. V lost 7 bases and J 0 bases, leaving 16 bases between the germline ends. Germline CDR1 MDHEN, CDR2 SYDVKM. CDR3 size: 16 residues. Written as DNA, the CDR3 is TGTGCCAGCACCTCCGCGGCTCCCGACTCTGGAAACACCATATATTTT. Protein product: CASTSAAPDSGNTIYF.

The rearrangement links TRBV27 to TRBJ2-1; perhaps TRBD2 as D (6 bases). CDR1 is MNHEY and CDR2 is SMNVEV in the germline V gene (reference sequence). The ends were cut back, 1 base at V and 3 bases at J, with 7 bases in the middle. The CDR3 runs to 14 residues. The CDR3 DNA reads TGTGCCAGCAGTTTATGGGGAGGCTACAATGAGCAGTTCTTC. Translation: CASSLWGGYNEQFF.